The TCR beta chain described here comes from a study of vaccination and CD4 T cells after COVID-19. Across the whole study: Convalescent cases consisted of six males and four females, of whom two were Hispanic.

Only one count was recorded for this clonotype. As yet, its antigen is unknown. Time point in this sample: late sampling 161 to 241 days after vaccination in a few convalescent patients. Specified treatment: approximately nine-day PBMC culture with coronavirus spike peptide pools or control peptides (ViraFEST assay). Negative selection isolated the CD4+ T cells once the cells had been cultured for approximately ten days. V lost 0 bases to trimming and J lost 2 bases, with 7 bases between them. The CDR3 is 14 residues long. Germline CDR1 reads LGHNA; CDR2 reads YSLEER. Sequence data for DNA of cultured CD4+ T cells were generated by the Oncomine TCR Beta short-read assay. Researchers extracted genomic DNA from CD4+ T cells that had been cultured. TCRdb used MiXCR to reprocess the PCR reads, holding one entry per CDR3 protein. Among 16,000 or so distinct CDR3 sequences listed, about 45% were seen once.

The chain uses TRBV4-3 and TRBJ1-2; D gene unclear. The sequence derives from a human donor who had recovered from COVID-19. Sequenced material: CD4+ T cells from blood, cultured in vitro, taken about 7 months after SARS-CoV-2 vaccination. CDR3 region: CASSQDLGNYGYTF. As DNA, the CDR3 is TGCGCCAGCAGCCAAGATTTGGGGAACTATGGCTACACCTTC.